The rows below give T cell receptor beta chains drawn from one sample of a study of T cell responses to AZD1222 COVID-19 vaccine. TCRdb's table, derived via immunoSEQ multiplex PCR, lists solely in-frame clones and lacks some. This sample has about 85,000 clones, with 85% found just once. The sample consisted of peripheral blood, taken 28 days after the second AZD1222 dose. All receptors derive from an adult who received the AZD1222 COVID-19 vaccine. CDR3s include the opening cysteine and the closing phenylalanine or tryptophan. A D gene is named only where the DNA matches it firmly. A row's size may be missing; if present it is once, few, many or a size class.

CDR3nt | CDR3aa | abundance | j_gene | v_gene | d_gene
TGTGCCAGCAGCGTCACCGGGACTGGTGGAAACACCATATATTTT | CASSVTGTGGNTIYF | . | TRBJ1-3 | TRBV7-2 | .
TGTGCCAGCAGCTCAGGGACAGGGGTGTCACCCCTCCACTTT | CASSSGTGVSPLHF | . | TRBJ1-6 | TRBV7-2 | TRBD1
TGTGCCAGCAGTTTGGGCGGGAGGGCCTGGGATACGCAGTATTTT | CASSLGGRAWDTQYF | . | TRBJ2-3 | TRBV28 | TRBD2
TGCAGCGTTGATAGCGGGGGTCGTCAAGAGACCCAGTACTTC | CSVDSGGRQETQYF | . | TRBJ2-5 | TRBV29-1 | TRBD2
TGTGCCAGCAGCCCGGGACTAGCGGGAGGGCCGGCCGGGGAGCTGTTTTTT | CASSPGLAGGPAGELFF | . | TRBJ2-2 | TRBV4-2 | TRBD2
TGTGCCAGCAGCAACCCACCTTCGGGCGACAATGAGCAGTTCTTC | CASSNPPSGDNEQFF | . | TRBJ2-1 | TRBV6-5 | .
TGTGCCAGCAGCACCCAGGGACTAGCTGAGGGGACCCAGTACTTC | CASSTQGLAEGTQYF | . | TRBJ2-5 | TRBV9 | TRBD2
TGCAGTGCTAGTTTCGGCGGGGGCACCACGGATACGCAGTATTTT | CSASFGGGTTDTQYF | . | TRBJ2-3 | TRBV20-1 | .
TGCGCCAGCAGGAACAGGGGGCAAGGCAATCAGCCCCAGCATTTT | CASRNRGQGNQPQHF | . | TRBJ1-5 | TRBV10-1 | TRBD1
TGTGCCAGCAGCCAAGATCGGAATTTGGGGTTTGCCGGAAACACCATATATTTT | CASSQDRNLGFAGNTIYF | . | TRBJ1-3 | TRBV3-1/TRBV3-2 | .
TGTGCCAGCAGCTTCCGGGCTGAAGCTTTCTTT | CASSFRAEAFF | . | TRBJ1-1 | TRBV7-2 | .
TGTGCCAGCAGCCCTGACACCTATGGCTACACCTTC | CASSPDTYGYTF | . | TRBJ1-2 | TRBV5-5 | .
TGTGCCAGCAGCCTGGACAGGGTGGCTCTGGGCGAGCAGTACTTC | CASSLDRVALGEQYF | . | TRBJ2-7 | TRBV7-9 | TRBD1
TGTGCCAGCAGCCCTGTCCCTACAGGGGTGGTGCCCCTCCACTTT | CASSPVPTGVVPLHF | . | TRBJ1-6 | TRBV3-1/TRBV3-2 | TRBD1
TGCGCCAGCAGCCAAGGCGTCTCCTACTCCTACGAGCAGTACTTC | CASSQGVSYSYEQYF | once | TRBJ2-7 | TRBV4-3 | .
TGTGCCAGCAGCCAAGATGGGGGACAGATCTATGGCTACACCTTC | CASSQDGGQIYGYTF | . | TRBJ1-2 | TRBV3-1/TRBV3-2 | TRBD1
TGTGCCAGTAGCTATACTATCACAGATACGCAGTATTTT | CASSYTITDTQYF | . | TRBJ2-3 | TRBV19 | .
TGTGCCATCAGTGAAAGTAGTCAGATTAGCAATCAGCCCCAGCATTTT | CAISESSQISNQPQHF | . | TRBJ1-5 | TRBV10-3 | .